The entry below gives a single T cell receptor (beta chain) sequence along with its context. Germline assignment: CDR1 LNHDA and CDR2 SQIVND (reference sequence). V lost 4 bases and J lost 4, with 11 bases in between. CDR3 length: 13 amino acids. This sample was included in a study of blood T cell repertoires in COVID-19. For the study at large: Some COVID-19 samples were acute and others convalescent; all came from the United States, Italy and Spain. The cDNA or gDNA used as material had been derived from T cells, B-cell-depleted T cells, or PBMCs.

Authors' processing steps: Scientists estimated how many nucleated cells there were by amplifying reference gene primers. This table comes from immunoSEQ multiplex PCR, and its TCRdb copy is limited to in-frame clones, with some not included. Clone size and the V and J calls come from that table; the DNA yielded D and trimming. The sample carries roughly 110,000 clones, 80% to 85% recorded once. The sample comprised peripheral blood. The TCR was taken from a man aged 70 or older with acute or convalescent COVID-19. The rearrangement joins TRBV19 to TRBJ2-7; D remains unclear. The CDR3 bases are TGTGCCAGTAGTAACGGCAGGTCATACGAGCAGTACTTC. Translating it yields CASSNGRSYEQYF.